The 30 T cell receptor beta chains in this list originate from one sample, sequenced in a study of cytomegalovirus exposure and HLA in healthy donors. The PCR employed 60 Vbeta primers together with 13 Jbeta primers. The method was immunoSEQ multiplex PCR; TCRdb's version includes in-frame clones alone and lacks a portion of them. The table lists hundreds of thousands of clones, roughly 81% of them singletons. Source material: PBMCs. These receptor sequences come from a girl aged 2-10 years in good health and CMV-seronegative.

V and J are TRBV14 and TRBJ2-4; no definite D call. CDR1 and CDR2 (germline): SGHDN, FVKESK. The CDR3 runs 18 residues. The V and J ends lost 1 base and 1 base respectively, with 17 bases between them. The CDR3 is CASSQGYREKAAKNIQYF. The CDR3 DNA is TGTGCCAGCAGCCAAGGGTATCGAGAAAAAGCGGCCAAAAACATTCAGTACTTC.

Here the CDR3 DNA reads TGTGCCAGCAGTTGGCCGGCGGGGGCGACTGGCTACACCTTC. It yields the protein CASSWPAGATGYTF. This chain links TRBV6-1 with TRBJ1-2, with a tentative D call TRBD1 (6 bases). Trimming took off 5 bases at V and 7 bases at J, with 17 bases between the two ends. The length of the CDR3 is 14 residues. Germline assignment: CDR1 MNHNS and CDR2 SASEGT.

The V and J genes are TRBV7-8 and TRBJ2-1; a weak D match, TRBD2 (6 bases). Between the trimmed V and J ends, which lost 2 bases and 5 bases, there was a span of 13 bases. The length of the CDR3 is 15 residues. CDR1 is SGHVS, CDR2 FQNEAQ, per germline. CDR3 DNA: TGTGCCAGCAGCTTACGTCTAGCGAATAACAATGAGCAGTTCTTC. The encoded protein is CASSLRLANNNEQFF. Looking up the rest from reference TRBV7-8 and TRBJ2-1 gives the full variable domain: GAGVSQSPRYKVAKRGQDVALRCDPISGHVSLFWYQQALGQGPEFLTYFQNEAQLDKSGLPSDRFFAERPEGSVSTLKIQRTQQEDSAVYLCASSLRLANNNEQFFGPGTRLTVL.

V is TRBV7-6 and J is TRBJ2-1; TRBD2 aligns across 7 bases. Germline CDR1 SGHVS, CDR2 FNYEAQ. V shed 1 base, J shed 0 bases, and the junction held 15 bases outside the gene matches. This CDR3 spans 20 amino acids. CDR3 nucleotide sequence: TGTGCCAGCAGCTTAGGGAGGGGCCCCCCTAGCGGAAACTCCTACAATGAGCAGTTCTTC. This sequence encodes CASSLGRGPPSGNSYNEQFF.

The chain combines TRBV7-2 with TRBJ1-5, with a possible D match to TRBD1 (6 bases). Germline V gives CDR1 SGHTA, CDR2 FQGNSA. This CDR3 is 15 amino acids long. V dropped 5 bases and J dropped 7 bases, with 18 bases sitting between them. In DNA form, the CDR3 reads TGTGCCAGCAGCCCCGCCAGGGGTTTAGGCCAGCCCCAGCATTTT. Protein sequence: CASSPARGLGQPQHF.

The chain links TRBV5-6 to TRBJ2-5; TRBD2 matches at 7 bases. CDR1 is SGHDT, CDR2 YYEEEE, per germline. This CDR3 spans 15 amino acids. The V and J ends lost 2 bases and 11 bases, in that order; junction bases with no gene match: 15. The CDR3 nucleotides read TGTGCCAGCAGCTTTAGGCTAGCGGACCTTTGGGAGCAGTACTTC. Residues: CASSFRLADLWEQYF.

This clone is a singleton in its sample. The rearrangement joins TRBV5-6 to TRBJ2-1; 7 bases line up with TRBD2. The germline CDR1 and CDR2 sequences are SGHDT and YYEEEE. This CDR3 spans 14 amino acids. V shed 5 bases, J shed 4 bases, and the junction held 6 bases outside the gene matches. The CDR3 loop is CASRRTRGYNEQFF. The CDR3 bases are TGTGCCAGCAGAAGGACTAGAGGGTACAATGAGCAGTTCTTC.

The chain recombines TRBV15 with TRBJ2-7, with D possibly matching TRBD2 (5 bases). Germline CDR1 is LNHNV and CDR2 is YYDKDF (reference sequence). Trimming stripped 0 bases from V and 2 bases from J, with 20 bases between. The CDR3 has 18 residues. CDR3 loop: CATSRDLPLASIPYEQYF. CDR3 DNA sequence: TGTGCCACCAGCAGAGATCTCCCTCTAGCCTCAATTCCCTACGAGCAGTACTTC.

The chain's CDR3 is CASSVKRRKYEQYF. CDR3 DNA: TGTGCCAGCAGTGTAAAGAGGAGAAAGTACGAGCAGTACTTC. The chain combines TRBV6-1 with TRBJ2-7, with no clear D. The germline V and J ends were trimmed by 4 bases and 4 bases, with 14 bases remaining between them. Germline CDR1 and CDR2: MNHNS and SASEGT. The CDR3 covers 14 residues.

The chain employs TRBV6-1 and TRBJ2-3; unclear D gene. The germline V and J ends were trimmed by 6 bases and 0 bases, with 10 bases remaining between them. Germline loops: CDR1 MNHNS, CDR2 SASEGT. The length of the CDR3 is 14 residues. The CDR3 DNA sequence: TGTGCCAGCAGCACACCGACTAGCACAGATACGCAGTATTTT. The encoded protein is CASSTPTSTDTQYF.

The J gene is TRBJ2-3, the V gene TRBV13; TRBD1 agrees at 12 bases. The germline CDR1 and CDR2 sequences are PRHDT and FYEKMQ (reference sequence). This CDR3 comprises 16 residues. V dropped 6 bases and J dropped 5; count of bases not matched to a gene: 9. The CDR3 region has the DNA TGTGCCAGCAGGGTTTCCGGGACAGGGGGCAAAGATACGCAGTATTTT. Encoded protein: CASRVSGTGGKDTQYF.

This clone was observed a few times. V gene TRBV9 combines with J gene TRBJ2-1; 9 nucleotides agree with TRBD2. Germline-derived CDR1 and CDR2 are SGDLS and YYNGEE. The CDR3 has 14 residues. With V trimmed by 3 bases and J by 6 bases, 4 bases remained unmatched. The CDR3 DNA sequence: TGTGCCAGCAGCGGCTTAGCGGGGGTCAATGAGCAGTTCTTC. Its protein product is CASSGLAGVNEQFF.

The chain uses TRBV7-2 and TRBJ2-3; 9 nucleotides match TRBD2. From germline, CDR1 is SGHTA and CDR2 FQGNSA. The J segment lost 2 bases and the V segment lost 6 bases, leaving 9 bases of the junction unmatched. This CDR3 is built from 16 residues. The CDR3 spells CASRSGRGGDTDTQYF. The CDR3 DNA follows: TGTGCCAGCAGGTCGGGTCGCGGGGGGGACACAGATACGCAGTATTTT.

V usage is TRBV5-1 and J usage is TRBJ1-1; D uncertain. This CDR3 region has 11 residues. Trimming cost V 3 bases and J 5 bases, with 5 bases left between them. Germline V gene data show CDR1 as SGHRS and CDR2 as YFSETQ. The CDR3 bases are TGCGCCAGCAGCTCCCAGACTGAAGCTTTCTTT. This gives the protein CASSSQTEAFF.

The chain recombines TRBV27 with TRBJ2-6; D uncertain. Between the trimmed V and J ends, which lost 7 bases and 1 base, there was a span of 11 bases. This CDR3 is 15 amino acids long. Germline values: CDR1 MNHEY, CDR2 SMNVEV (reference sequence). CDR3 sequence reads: CASTLRISGANVLTF. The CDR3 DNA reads TGTGCCAGCACCCTCAGGATATCTGGGGCCAACGTCCTGACTTTC.

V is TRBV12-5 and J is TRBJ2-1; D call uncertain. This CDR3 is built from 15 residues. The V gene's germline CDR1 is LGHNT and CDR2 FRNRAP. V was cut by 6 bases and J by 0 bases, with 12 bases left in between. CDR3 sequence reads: CASGPATSSYNEQFF. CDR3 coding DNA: TGTGCTAGTGGCCCCGCCACGAGCTCCTACAATGAGCAGTTCTTC.

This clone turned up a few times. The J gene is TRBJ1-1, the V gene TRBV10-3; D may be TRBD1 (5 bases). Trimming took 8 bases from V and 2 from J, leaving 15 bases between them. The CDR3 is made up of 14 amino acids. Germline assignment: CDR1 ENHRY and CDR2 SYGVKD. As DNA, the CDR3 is TGTGCCATCTGGCCGGGGGTCATCAACACTGAAGCTTTCTTT. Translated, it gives CAIWPGVINTEAFF.

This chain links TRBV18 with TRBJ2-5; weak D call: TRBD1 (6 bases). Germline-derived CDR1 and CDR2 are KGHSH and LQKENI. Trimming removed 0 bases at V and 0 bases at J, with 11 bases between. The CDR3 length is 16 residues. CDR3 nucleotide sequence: TGTGCCAGCTCACCACCTTACGGACAGCACCAAGAGACCCAGTACTTC. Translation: CASSPPYGQHQETQYF.

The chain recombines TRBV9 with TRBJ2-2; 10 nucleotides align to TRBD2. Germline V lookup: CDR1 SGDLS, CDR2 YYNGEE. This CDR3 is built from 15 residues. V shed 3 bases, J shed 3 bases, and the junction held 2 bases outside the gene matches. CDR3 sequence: CASSALAGDTGELFF. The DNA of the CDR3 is TGTGCCAGCAGCGCGCTAGCGGGAGACACCGGGGAGCTGTTTTTT.

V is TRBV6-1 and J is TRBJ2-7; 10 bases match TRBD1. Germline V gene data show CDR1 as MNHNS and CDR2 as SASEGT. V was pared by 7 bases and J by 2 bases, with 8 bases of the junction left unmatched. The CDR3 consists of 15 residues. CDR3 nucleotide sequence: TGTGCCAGCATTTGGGACAGGGGAAATCCCTACGAGCAGTACTTC. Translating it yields CASIWDRGNPYEQYF.

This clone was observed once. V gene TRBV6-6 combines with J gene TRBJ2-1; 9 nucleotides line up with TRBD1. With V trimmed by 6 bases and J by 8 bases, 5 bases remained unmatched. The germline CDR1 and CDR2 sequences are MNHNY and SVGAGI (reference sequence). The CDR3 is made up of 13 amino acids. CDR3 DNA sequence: TGTGCCAGCAGAGAGGGACAGGGCCATGAGCAGTTCTTC. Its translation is CASREGQGHEQFF.

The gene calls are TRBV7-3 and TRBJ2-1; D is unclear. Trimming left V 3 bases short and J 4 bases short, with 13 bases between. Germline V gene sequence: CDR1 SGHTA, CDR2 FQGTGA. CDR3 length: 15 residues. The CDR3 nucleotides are TGTGCCAGCAGCTTTAGTCTGCGATCATACAATGAGCAGTTCTTC. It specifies CASSFSLRSYNEQFF.

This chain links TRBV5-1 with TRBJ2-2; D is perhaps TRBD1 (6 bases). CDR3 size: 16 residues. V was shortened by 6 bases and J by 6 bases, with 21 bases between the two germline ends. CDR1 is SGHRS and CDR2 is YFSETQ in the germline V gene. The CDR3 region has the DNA TGCGCCAGCACCCATTATGCCAGGGGATGGGCCGGGGAGCTGTTTTTT. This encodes CASTHYARGWAGELFF.

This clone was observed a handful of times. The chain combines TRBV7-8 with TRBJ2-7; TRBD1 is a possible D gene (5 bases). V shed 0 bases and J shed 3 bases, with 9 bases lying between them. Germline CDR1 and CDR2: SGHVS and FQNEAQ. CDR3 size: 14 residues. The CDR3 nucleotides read TGTGCCAGCAGCTTAGCAGGGGCCGTCTACGAGCAGTACTTC. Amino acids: CASSLAGAVYEQYF.

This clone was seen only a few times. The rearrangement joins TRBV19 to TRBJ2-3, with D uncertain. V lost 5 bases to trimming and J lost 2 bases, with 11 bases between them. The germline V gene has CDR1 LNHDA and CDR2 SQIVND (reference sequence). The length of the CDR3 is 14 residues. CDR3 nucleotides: TGTGCCAGTAGTCAAAATCGAGTCACAGATACGCAGTATTTT. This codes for CASSQNRVTDTQYF. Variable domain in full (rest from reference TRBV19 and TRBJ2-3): DGGITQSPKYLFRKEGQNVTLSCEQNLNHDAMYWYRQDPGQGLRLIYYSQIVNDFQKGDIAEGYSVSREKKESFPLTVTSAQKNPTAFYLCASSQNRVTDTQYFGPGTRLTVL.

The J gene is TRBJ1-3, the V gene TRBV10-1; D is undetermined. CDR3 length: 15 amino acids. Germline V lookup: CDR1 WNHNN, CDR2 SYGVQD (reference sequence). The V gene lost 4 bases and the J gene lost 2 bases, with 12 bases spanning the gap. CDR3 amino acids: CASSAPGGTGNTIYF. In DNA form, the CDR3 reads TGCGCCAGCAGTGCACCGGGAGGGACTGGAAACACCATATATTTT.

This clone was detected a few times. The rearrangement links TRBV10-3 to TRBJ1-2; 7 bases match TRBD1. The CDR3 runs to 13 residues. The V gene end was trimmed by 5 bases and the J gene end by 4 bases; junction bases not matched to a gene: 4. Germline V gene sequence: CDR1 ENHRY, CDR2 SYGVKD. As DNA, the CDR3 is TGTGCCATCAGTCCGGGACAGCTCTATGGCTACACCTTC. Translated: CAISPGQLYGYTF.

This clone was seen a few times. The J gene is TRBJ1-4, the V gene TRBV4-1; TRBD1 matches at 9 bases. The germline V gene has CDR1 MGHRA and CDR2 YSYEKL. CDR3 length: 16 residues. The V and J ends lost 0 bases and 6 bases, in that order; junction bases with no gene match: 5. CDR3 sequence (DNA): TGCGCCAGCAGCCAAGAAGCCGGGACAGGGTATGAAAAACTGTTTTTT. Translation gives CASSQEAGTGYEKLFF.

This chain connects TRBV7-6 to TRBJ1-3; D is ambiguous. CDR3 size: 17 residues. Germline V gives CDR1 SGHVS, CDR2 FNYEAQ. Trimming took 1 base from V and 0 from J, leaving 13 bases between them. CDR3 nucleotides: TGTGCCAGCAGCTTAGGTCAGGCAGGCGCCTCTGGAAACACCATATATTTT. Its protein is CASSLGQAGASGNTIYF.

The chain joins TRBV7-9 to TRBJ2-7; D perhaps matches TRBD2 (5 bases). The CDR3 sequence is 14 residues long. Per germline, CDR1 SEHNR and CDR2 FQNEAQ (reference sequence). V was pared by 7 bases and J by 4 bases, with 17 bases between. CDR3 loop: CASTKLGANYEQYF. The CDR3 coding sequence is TGTGCCAGCACCAAACTAGGAGCGAATTACGAGCAGTACTTC.